One sample yielded the 30 T cell receptor beta chains listed below, sequenced in a study of cytomegalovirus exposure and HLA in healthy donors. The PCR made use of 60 Vbeta and 13 Jbeta primers. Using immunoSEQ multiplex PCR, the repertoire was profiled, and TCRdb retains in-frame clones only, with some absent. The table lists some 180,000 clones, around 87% of them singletons. Specimen: PBMCs. The receptors derive from a boy between 2 and 10 years old in good health and CMV-seronegative.

The chain has TRBV11-2 and TRBJ2-7; 7 positions agree with TRBD1. Germline values: CDR1 SGHAT, CDR2 FQNNGV. CDR3 length: 14 residues. J gave up 3 bases and V 4 bases, and 6 bases lay outside the gene matches. The CDR3 nucleotides read TGTGCCAGCAGCTCTCGGACAGGCGGCTACGAGCAGTACTTC. Its protein is CASSSRTGGYEQYF. Filled out from reference TRBV11-2 and TRBJ2-7, the complete variable domain reads EAGVAQSPRYKIIEKRQSVAFWCNPISGHATLYWYQQILGQGPKLLIQFQNNGVVDDSQLPKDRFSAERLKGVDSTLKIQPAKLEDSAVYLCASSSRTGGYEQYFGPGTRLTVT.

This chain uses TRBV6-1 with TRBJ1-4, with D perhaps matching TRBD1 (6 bases). The CDR3 covers 15 residues. Germline CDR1 MNHNS, CDR2 SASEGT. Trimming shortened V by 6 bases and J by 8 bases, and 19 bases separated the two germline ends. CDR3 amino acids: CASRRAVRQGEKLFF. The CDR3 DNA follows: TGTGCCAGCAGGCGAGCCGTCCGCCAGGGGGAAAAACTGTTTTTT.

The CDR3 spells CASSGQGPNYGYTF. For the CDR3, the DNA is TGTGCCAGCAGCGGACAGGGACCCAACTATGGCTACACCTTC. The chain links TRBV6-5 to TRBJ1-2; TRBD1 matches at 8 bases. This CDR3 is 14 amino acids long. From germline, CDR1 is MNHEY and CDR2 SVGAGI. Trimming cost V 6 bases and J 2 bases; bases outside gene matches: 5.

V gene TRBV7-3 combines with J gene TRBJ1-1; 8 nucleotides align to TRBD1. The J segment lost 0 bases and the V segment lost 4 bases, leaving 4 bases of the junction unmatched. This CDR3 comprises 15 residues. CDR1 is SGHTA and CDR2 is FQGTGA in the germline V gene. The CDR3 region has the DNA TGTGCCAGCAGCTCTCTGACAGGGGTGAACACTGAAGCTTTCTTT. Encoded protein: CASSSLTGVNTEAFF.

J is TRBJ2-7 and V is TRBV27; possibly TRBD2 for D (5 bases). V lost 6 bases, J lost 0 bases, and 6 bases lay in between. Germline CDR1 reads MNHEY; CDR2 reads SMNVEV (reference sequence). This CDR3 is built from 12 residues. For the CDR3, the DNA is TGTGCCAGCAGCCGGGACTCCTACGAGCAGTACTTC. Residues: CASSRDSYEQYF.

This chain uses TRBV5-5 with TRBJ1-3, with D tentatively TRBD1 (6 bases). The CDR3 runs to 14 residues. CDR1 is SGHKS and CDR2 is YYEKEE in the germline V gene (reference sequence). Trimming removed 5 bases from V and 0 bases from J, with 9 bases in between. CDR3 nucleotide sequence: TGTGCCAGCAGTTGGGACAACTCTGGAAACACCATATATTTT. This gives the protein CASSWDNSGNTIYF.

The rearrangement links TRBV4-1 to TRBJ1-2, with TRBD1 as a possible D gene (6 bases). The germline CDR1 and CDR2 sequences are MGHRA and YSYEKL. CDR3 size: 16 residues. The CDR3: CAGHGVPATATNGYTF. CDR3 in DNA: TGCGCGGGACACGGGGTACCAGCCACCGCAACCAATGGCTACACCTTC.

This clone appeared a single time. The chain employs TRBV28 and TRBJ1-5; 7 nucleotides line up with TRBD1. Germline CDR1 reads MDHEN; CDR2 reads SYDVKM. After removal of 9 bases from V and 1 base from J, the junction contained 27 bases not matched to a gene. The CDR3 totals 21 residues. CDR3 sequence: CASQFIMWGSTQGGSNQPQHF. As DNA, the CDR3 is TGTGCCAGTCAGTTTATTATGTGGGGCTCCACTCAGGGGGGCAGCAATCAGCCCCAGCATTTT.

The chain uses TRBV6-1 and TRBJ2-1; 8 nucleotides match TRBD2. The V and J ends lost 5 bases and 4 bases, in that order; junction bases with no gene match: 7. The CDR3 extends over 15 amino acids. Germline assignment: CDR1 MNHNS and CDR2 SASEGT. Here the CDR3 DNA reads TGTGCCAGCAGTATTGGACTAGCAGATTACAATGAGCAGTTCTTC. Translation gives CASSIGLADYNEQFF.

This chain uses TRBV2 with TRBJ1-5, with 8 bases fitting TRBD1. V lost 7 bases to trimming and J lost 4 bases; unmatched junction nucleotides: 6. Germline V CDR1 and CDR2: SNHLY, FYNNEI. This CDR3 spans 14 amino acids. In DNA form, the CDR3 reads TGTGCCAGCACCACCCAGGGGGCAAATCAGCCCCAGCATTTT. It is translated as CASTTQGANQPQHF. The full variable domain, its missing parts supplied by reference TRBV2 and TRBJ1-5, is EPEVTQTPSHQVTQMGQEVILRCVPISNHLYFYWYRQILGQKVEFLVSFYNNEISEKSEIFDDQFSVERPDGSNFTLKIRSTKLEDSAMYFCASTTQGANQPQHFGDGTRLSIL.

The gene calls are TRBV6-5 and TRBJ1-4; 10 bases match TRBD1. The CDR3 length is 14 residues. CDR1 and CDR2 (germline): MNHEY, SVGAGI. The ends lost 6 bases at V and 8 bases at J; junction bases unmatched: 6. The DNA for the CDR3 is TGTGCCAGCAGCCGCGGGACAGGGGAGGAAAAACTGTTTTTT. Protein: CASSRGTGEEKLFF.

Comment on this clone: This sample includes further DNA sequences coding for the same CDR3. The chain has TRBV5-1 and TRBJ2-7; the match to TRBD2 covers 9 bases. CDR3 length: 14 residues. Germline CDR1 is SGHRS and CDR2 is YFSETQ. V shed 2 bases and J 0 bases; nucleotides not matched to a gene: 0. The CDR3: CASSFSGSSYEQYF. The CDR3 DNA reads as TGCGCCAGCAGCTTTAGCGGGAGCTCCTACGAGCAGTACTTC. The whole variable domain, remainder taken from reference TRBV5-1 and TRBJ2-7, is KAGVTQTPRYLIKTRGQQVTLSCSPISGHRSVSWYQQTPGQGLQFLFEYFSETQRNKGNFPGRFSGRQFSNSRSEMNVSTLELGDSALYLCASSFSGSSYEQYFGPGTRLTVT.

This chain connects TRBV5-6 to TRBJ1-1; no reliable D call. The CDR3 loop spans 12 amino acids. V gave up 4 bases and J gave up 6 bases, with 10 bases separating them. The germline V gene encodes CDR1 SGHDT and CDR2 YYEEEE. CDR3: CASSPGSAEAFF. In DNA, the CDR3 is TGTGCCAGCAGCCCGGGGAGCGCTGAAGCTTTCTTT. Looking up the rest from reference TRBV5-6 and TRBJ1-1 gives the full variable domain: DAGVTQSPTHLIKTRGQQVTLRCSPKSGHDTVSWYQQALGQGPQFIFQYYEEEERQRGNFPDRFSGHQFPNYSSELNVNALLLGDSALYLCASSPGSAEAFFGQGTRLTVV.

The gene calls are TRBV27 and TRBJ1-2; D may be TRBD1 (5 bases). From germline, CDR1 is MNHEY and CDR2 SMNVEV (reference sequence). The germline V and J ends were trimmed by 4 bases and 3 bases, with 15 bases remaining between them. The CDR3 loop spans 15 amino acids. DNA for the CDR3: TGTGCCAGCAGTTCGGGGGACGGAACCTACTATGGCTACACCTTC. Protein product: CASSSGDGTYYGYTF.

The V call is TRBV5-4, the J call TRBJ2-5; D may be TRBD2 (5 bases). The end of the DNA aligns better with TRBJ2-7, so the J call may be wrong. The germline V gene encodes CDR1 SGHNT and CDR2 YYREEE (reference sequence). The CDR3 extends over 15 amino acids. CDR3 DNA: TGTGCCAGCAGGCCTGAGGGTACCAGAACCTACGAGCAGTACTTC. This encodes CASRPEGTRTYEQYF.

The chain joins TRBV25-1 to TRBJ2-7, with D unresolved. Germline-derived CDR1 and CDR2 are MGHDK and SYGVNS. The length of the CDR3 is 15 residues. The V gene lost 2 bases and the J gene lost 0 bases, with 11 bases spanning the gap. The CDR3 coding sequence is TGTGCCAGCAGTGAAGATGAGGCCGACTCCTACGAGCAGTACTTC. It encodes CASSEDEADSYEQYF.

This sequence joins TRBV19 and TRBJ1-5; possibly TRBD1 for D (5 bases). The CDR3 has 16 amino acids. Per germline, CDR1 LNHDA and CDR2 SQIVND (reference sequence). Trimming pared 3 bases from V and 5 bases from J, leaving 17 bases between. The chain's CDR3 is CASSITGSGHDQPQHF. DNA of the CDR3: TGTGCCAGTAGTATTACAGGTTCTGGGCATGATCAGCCCCAGCATTTT.

The rearrangement links TRBV28 to TRBJ1-3; 9 bases match TRBD1. The V and J ends lost 5 bases and 4 bases, in that order; junction bases with no gene match: 6. The CDR3 has 15 amino acids. Looked up from germline, CDR1 is MDHEN and CDR2 is SYDVKM. The CDR3 region is CASSTGGESGNTIYF. DNA for the CDR3: TGTGCCAGCAGTACAGGGGGCGAATCCGGAAACACCATATATTTT.

The CDR3 DNA sequence: TGTGCCAGCCTACGGGCTAGCAGCGATGAGCAGTTCTTC. Protein product: CASLRASSDEQFF. The chain joins TRBV6-5 to TRBJ2-1, with D perhaps TRBD2 (5 bases). Germline V lookup: CDR1 MNHEY, CDR2 SVGAGI. This CDR3 is 13 amino acids long. Trimming took 8 bases from V and 8 from J, leaving 16 bases between them.

The V gene is TRBV2, the J gene TRBJ1-1; no clear D gene. The V and J ends lost 11 bases and 4 bases respectively, with 11 bases between them. CDR1 and CDR2 from the germline V gene are SNHLY and FYNNEI. The CDR3 extends over 11 amino acids. This CDR3 reads CARRGGTEAFF. The CDR3 DNA reads TGTGCCCGCCGGGGTGGCACTGAAGCTTTCTTT.

V is TRBV11-2 and J is TRBJ2-3; 10 bases fit TRBD2. V lost 1 base to trimming and J lost 3 bases; unmatched junction nucleotides: 4. Germline assignment: CDR1 SGHAT and CDR2 FQNNGV. The CDR3 spans 16 residues. DNA for the CDR3: TGTGCCAGCAGCTTAGTTAGTAGCGGGGGGACAGATACGCAGTATTTT. It encodes CASSLVSSGGTDTQYF.

The J gene is TRBJ2-2, the V gene TRBV30; 7 bases agree with TRBD1. After removal of 5 bases from V and 0 bases from J, the junction contained 6 bases not matched to a gene. Per the germline V gene, CDR1 is GTSNPN and CDR2 is SVGIG (reference sequence). This CDR3 has 15 amino acids. The chain's CDR3 is CAWSRQGTNTGELFF. The DNA for the CDR3 is TGTGCCTGGTCCCGACAGGGAACGAACACCGGGGAGCTGTTTTTT.

In this sample, this clone turned up a few times. CDR3 loop: CASRRGGATTTNEKLFF. CDR3 bases: TGTGCCAGTAGGCGAGGGGGAGCGACCACAACTAATGAAAAACTGTTTTTT. J is TRBJ1-4 and V is TRBV19, with D possibly being TRBD1 (6 bases). The CDR3 is made up of 17 amino acids. CDR1 and CDR2 from the germline V gene are LNHDA and SQIVND (reference sequence). The V end lost 6 bases, the J end lost 0 bases, and 17 bases lay between the germline ends.

The chain uses TRBV9 and TRBJ2-5; maybe TRBD2 (5 bases). The CDR3 has 13 residues. Germline CDR1 SGDLS, CDR2 YYNGEE. V lost 6 bases and J 2 bases, leaving 11 bases between the germline ends. CDR3 sequence: CASNEGSQETQYF. In DNA form, the CDR3 reads TGTGCCAGCAACGAGGGCAGTCAAGAGACCCAGTACTTC.

V gene TRBV2 combines with J gene TRBJ1-6, with 7 bases matching TRBD1. The V gene end was trimmed by 7 bases and the J gene end by 9 bases; junction bases not matched to a gene: 6. Germline loops: CDR1 SNHLY, CDR2 FYNNEI. The CDR3 is 13 residues long. CDR3 region: CASTGQESSPLHF. CDR3 nucleotide sequence: TGTGCCAGCACTGGACAGGAGTCTTCACCCCTCCACTTT.

The rearrangement links TRBV29-1 to TRBJ2-7; 12 bases align to TRBD2. Looked up from germline, CDR1 is SQVTM and CDR2 is ANQGSEA. The CDR3 is 14 amino acids. V shed 7 bases and J 5 bases; nucleotides not matched to a gene: 9. The CDR3 reads CSAVLAGGSNEQYF. CDR3 in DNA: TGCAGCGCCGTGCTAGCGGGAGGGAGCAACGAGCAGTACTTC.

The chain uses TRBV7-2 and TRBJ2-7, with D perhaps matching TRBD1 (5 bases). The germline V gene encodes CDR1 SGHTA and CDR2 FQGNSA. V lost 5 bases, J lost 1 base, and 15 bases lay in between. The CDR3 covers 15 residues. CDR3 sequence reads: CASSTDRGQSYEQYF. CDR3 bases: TGTGCCAGCAGCACCGATCGAGGACAATCCTACGAGCAGTACTTC.

The gene calls are TRBV27 and TRBJ2-1; TRBD2 is a possible D gene (6 bases). Trimming cost V 5 bases and J 5 bases, with 16 bases left between them. The CDR3 has 15 amino acids. CDR1 is MNHEY, CDR2 SMNVEV, per germline (reference sequence). CDR3 coding DNA: TGTGCCAGCAGTCTCGGGACTTCCCTCCACAATGAGCAGTTCTTC. Its translation is CASSLGTSLHNEQFF.

The V gene is TRBV2, the J gene TRBJ2-7; a possible D gene is TRBD2 (6 bases). The V gene's germline CDR1 is SNHLY and CDR2 FYNNEI. The CDR3 extends over 13 amino acids. V lost 8 bases, J lost 6 bases, and 17 bases lay in between. CDR3 protein: CASRPGRISEQYF. CDR3 DNA sequence: TGTGCCAGCCGCCCAGGGAGGATAAGCGAGCAGTACTTC.

This clone occurred a few times. J is TRBJ2-1 and V is TRBV2, with 10 nucleotides matching TRBD2. This CDR3 comprises 16 residues. Germline trimming cut 2 bases from V and 4 bases from J; bases unmatched to any gene: 5. Per germline, CDR1 SNHLY and CDR2 FYNNEI. Written as DNA, the CDR3 is TGTGCCAGCAGTGAAAGTCTAGCGGGAGATTACAATGAGCAGTTCTTC. Amino acid sequence: CASSESLAGDYNEQFF.